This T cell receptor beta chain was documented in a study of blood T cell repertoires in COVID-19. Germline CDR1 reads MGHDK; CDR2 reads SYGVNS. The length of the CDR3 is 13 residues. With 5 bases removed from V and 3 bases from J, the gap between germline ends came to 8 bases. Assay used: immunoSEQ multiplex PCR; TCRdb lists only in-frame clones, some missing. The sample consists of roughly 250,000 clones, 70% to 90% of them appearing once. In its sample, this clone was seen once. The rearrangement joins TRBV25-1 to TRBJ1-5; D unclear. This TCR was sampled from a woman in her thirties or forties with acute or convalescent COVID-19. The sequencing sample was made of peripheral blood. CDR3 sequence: CASSSGFNQPQHF. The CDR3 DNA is TGTGCCAGCAGTTCAGGATTCAATCAGCCCCAGCATTTT.